One and the same sample provided the 2 T cell receptor beta chains below, sequenced in a study of T cell responses to AZD1222 COVID-19 vaccine. Sequenced by immunoSEQ multiplex PCR; TCRdb stores in-frame clones only, minus some. The sample lists about 160,000 clones; over 75% were seen once. Material: peripheral blood, obtained 28 days after the second AZD1222 dose. These receptors all come from an adult who received the AZD1222 COVID-19 vaccine.

The J gene is TRBJ1-1, the V gene TRBV6-6, with 7 nucleotides matching TRBD1. The V segment lost 7 bases and the J segment 2 bases; nucleotides outside the gene matches: 7. The CDR3 consists of 14 residues. CDR1 and CDR2 (germline): MNHNY, SVGAGI (reference sequence). CDR3 nucleotide sequence: TGTGCCAGCACCCGACAGGGACTCAACACTGAAGCTTTCTTT. The encoded protein is CASTRQGLNTEAFF.

The J gene is TRBJ1-6, the V gene TRBV20-1; D is ambiguous. V was clipped by 3 bases and J by 8 bases, with 14 bases between them. CDR3 length equals 14 residues. CDR1 and CDR2 from the germline V gene are DFQATT and SNEGSKA (reference sequence). CDR3 sequence: CSASGRGVYSPLHF. CDR3 bases: TGCAGTGCTAGTGGACGCGGGGTCTATTCACCCCTCCACTTT.